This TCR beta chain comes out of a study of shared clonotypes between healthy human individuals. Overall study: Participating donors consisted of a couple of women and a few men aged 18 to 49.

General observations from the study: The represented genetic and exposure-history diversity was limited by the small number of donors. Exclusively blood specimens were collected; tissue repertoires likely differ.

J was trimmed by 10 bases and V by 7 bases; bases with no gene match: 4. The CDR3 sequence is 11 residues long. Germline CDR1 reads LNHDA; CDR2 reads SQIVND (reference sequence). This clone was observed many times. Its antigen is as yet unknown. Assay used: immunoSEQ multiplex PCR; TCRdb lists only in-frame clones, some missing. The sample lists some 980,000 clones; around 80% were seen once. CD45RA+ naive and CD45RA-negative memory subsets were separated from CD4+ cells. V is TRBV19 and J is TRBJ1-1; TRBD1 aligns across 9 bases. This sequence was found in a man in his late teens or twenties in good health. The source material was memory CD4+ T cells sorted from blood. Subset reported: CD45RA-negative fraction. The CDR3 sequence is CASNDRGRAFF. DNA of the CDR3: TGTGCCAGTAATGACAGGGGGAGAGCTTTCTTT.